These T cell receptor beta chains were read from a single sample in a study of cytomegalovirus exposure and HLA in healthy donors. The method was immunoSEQ multiplex PCR; TCRdb's version includes in-frame clones alone and lacks a portion of them. Of approximately 260,000 clones detected, around 86% appear once; the ten largest clones hold more than 0.8%. Sequenced: PBMCs. These receptors came from a woman aged 18-29 years in good health and CMV-seronegative. Each CDR3 is given without its conserved first and last residue. The D gene is left open where the match is weak. Expanded clones are given a class, and other clones once, few, many or no size at all.

v_gene,abundance,j_gene,d_gene,CDR3aa
TRBV30,.,TRBJ2-7,.,AWSRGLSSYEQY
TRBV7-7,.,TRBJ2-3,.,ASSLEPGTDTQY
TRBV30,.,TRBJ2-1,.,ALLGVSSYNEQF
TRBV7-2,once,TRBJ2-7,.,ASSLEQGHYYEQY
TRBV4-1,.,TRBJ2-1,TRBD2,ASSQEQAGGDNEQF
TRBV28,.,TRBJ2-7,.,ASSLSQNYEQY
TRBV6-5,.,TRBJ1-5,.,ASSYLQGNQPQH
TRBV19,.,TRBJ1-2,.,ASGPAGIGGYT
TRBV5-1,.,TRBJ2-2,TRBD2,ASSLGLAGNTGELF
TRBV6-1,once,TRBJ2-2,.,ASQRARGTGELF
TRBV6-5,.,TRBJ2-1,TRBD2,ASSLTSGALDEQF
TRBV28,.,TRBJ1-2,TRBD1,ASSLLTGPWRYGYT
TRBV29-1,.,TRBJ2-7,.,SVELSGEPYEQY
TRBV12-2,.,TRBJ2-7,.,ASRLAPQFYEQY
TRBV9,.,TRBJ2-1,TRBD2,ASSLTSGGASEQF
TRBV30,.,TRBJ2-5,.,AWRSDAQETQY
TRBV30,few,TRBJ2-7,TRBD2,AWAGTSVAEQY
TRBV6-1,.,TRBJ1-5,.,ASSEEFDSLVRQPQH
TRBV12-5,.,TRBJ1-4,.,ASGLVLRQGSEKLF
TRBV10-1,.,TRBJ2-3,TRBD2,ASQRGLTTDTQY
TRBV11-2,.,TRBJ2-7,.,ASRASGTHYEQY
TRBV5-5,once,TRBJ2-7,.,ASSLVGGTRYEQY
TRBV13,.,TRBJ2-7,.,ASSLKQGSSYEQY
TRBV4-1,.,TRBJ1-5,.,ASSQAGGGWQPQH